Shown below are 27 T cell receptor beta chains from a single sample sequenced in a study of shared clonotypes between healthy human individuals. The repertoire was sequenced with immunoSEQ multiplex PCR; TCRdb's copy has only in-frame clones and lacks some. The sample gives some 1.4 million clones, approximately 96% of which show up once; roughly 1.1% is in the top ten. Sample: naive CD4+ T cells sorted from blood. Regarding subset: CD45RA+ positively selected. The source of these receptors is a man aged 25 to 45 in good health.

The chain is built from TRBV5-1 and TRBJ2-7; the match to TRBD2 covers 10 bases. The CDR3 extends over 16 amino acids. The germline CDR1 and CDR2 sequences are SGHRS and YFSETQ. J gave up 0 bases and V 4 bases, and 7 bases lay outside the gene matches. CDR3: CASSLGTSASSYEQYF. The CDR3 region has the DNA TGCGCCAGCAGCCTAGGGACTAGCGCTAGCTCCTACGAGCAGTACTTC. Variable domain in full (rest from reference TRBV5-1 and TRBJ2-7): KAGVTQTPRYLIKTRGQQVTLSCSPISGHRSVSWYQQTPGQGLQFLFEYFSETQRNKGNFPGRFSGRQFSNSRSEMNVSTLELGDSALYLCASSLGTSASSYEQYFGPGTRLTVT.

The chain carries TRBV4-1 and TRBJ1-2, with unresolved D. Germline V gene data show CDR1 as MGHRA and CDR2 as YSYEKL. This CDR3 region has 13 residues. Deletions cut 0 bases from V and 8 bases from J, with 10 bases between. The CDR3: CASSQDRPGGYTF. In nucleotides, the CDR3 is TGCGCCAGCAGCCAAGATCGCCCGGGAGGCTACACCTTC.

This chain joins TRBV7-6 and TRBJ2-1, with 8 bases matching TRBD2. Germline-derived CDR1 and CDR2 are SGHVS and FNYEAQ. The CDR3 runs 16 residues. The trim removed 1 base at V and 10 bases at J, leaving 12 bases unmatched. The CDR3 is CASSLGGAGGLDEQFF. The CDR3 nucleotides read TGTGCCAGCAGCTTAGGGGGTGCGGGAGGCTTAGACGAGCAGTTCTTC.

CDR3 region: CASSSSGDAYEQYF. As DNA, the CDR3 is TGCGCCAGCAGCTCCAGCGGGGACGCCTACGAGCAGTACTTC. The J gene is TRBJ2-7, the V gene TRBV5-1; 7 nucleotides agree with TRBD2. CDR3 size: 14 residues. V lost 3 bases to trimming and J lost 2 bases; unmatched junction nucleotides: 5. In germline, CDR1 is SGHRS, CDR2 YFSETQ.

The chain is built from TRBV6-4 and TRBJ2-7; 10 positions match TRBD2. Unmatched junction bases numbered 11, after V lost 4 bases and J lost 5 bases. The CDR3 extends over 16 amino acids. CDR1 is MRHNA, CDR2 SNTAGT, per germline. The CDR3 sequence: CASSAEMGLAIHEQYF. In DNA, the CDR3 is TGTGCCAGCAGTGCCGAAATGGGACTAGCGATTCACGAGCAGTACTTC.

This chain links TRBV12-5 with TRBJ2-2; 7 bases are shared with TRBD2. Per the germline V gene, CDR1 is LGHNT and CDR2 is FRNRAP. CDR3 length: 14 amino acids. Trimming at V came to 5 bases and at J to 4 bases, leaving 4 bases not matched to a gene. In DNA, the CDR3 is TGTGCTAGTGGTCCGGGGACTACCACCGGGGAGCTGTTTTTT. Its protein is CASGPGTTTGELFF.

This clone was picked up one time. The chain combines TRBV10-3 with TRBJ1-5, with TRBD1 as a possible D gene (5 bases). This CDR3 has 17 residues. The germline CDR1 and CDR2 sequences are ENHRY and SYGVKD. Trimming pared 6 bases from V and 0 bases from J, leaving 18 bases between. CDR3 sequence (DNA): TGTGCCATCAGGTCGGTGATGGACATCCTTAGCAATCAGCCCCAGCATTTT. Its translation is CAIRSVMDILSNQPQHF.

This chain joins TRBV7-3 and TRBJ2-7; weak D call: TRBD1 (5 bases). V was cut by 0 bases and J by 5 bases, with 8 bases left in between. CDR3 length: 13 amino acids. Germline V gene lookup returns CDR1 SGHTA and CDR2 FQGTGA. CDR3 amino acids: CASSLTRGNEQYF. In nucleotides, the CDR3 is TGTGCCAGCAGCTTAACTAGGGGTAACGAGCAGTACTTC.

This clone was recorded only once. V is TRBV18 and J is TRBJ1-1, with TRBD1 as a possible D gene (6 bases). Germline V CDR1 and CDR2: KGHSH, LQKENI. V was clipped by 6 bases and J by 0 bases, with 23 bases between them. The CDR3 extends over 18 amino acids. CDR3 loop: CASSPIGPRGGLNTEAFF. In DNA, the CDR3 is TGTGCCAGCTCGCCCATAGGGCCTCGAGGGGGGTTGAACACTGAAGCTTTCTTT.

The V gene is TRBV10-3, the J gene TRBJ1-5; the D gene is possibly TRBD1 (5 bases). Germline V gene sequence: CDR1 ENHRY, CDR2 SYGVKD. CDR3 length: 15 amino acids. V lost 3 bases and J lost 2, with 11 bases in between. The CDR3 nucleotides read TGTGCCATCAGTGACCAGGGTGGAGGCAATCAGCCCCAGCATTTT. Translated, it gives CAISDQGGGNQPQHF.

Written as DNA, the CDR3 is TGTGCCAGCAGCGAAGGGACTCCTGCCACTGAAGCTTTCTTT. Amino acids: CASSEGTPATEAFF. This chain uses TRBV9 with TRBJ1-1; D might be TRBD1 (5 bases). Looked up from germline, CDR1 is SGDLS and CDR2 is YYNGEE. Trimming pared 3 bases from V and 4 bases from J, leaving 13 bases between. The length of the CDR3 is 14 residues.

V gene TRBV5-1 combines with J gene TRBJ1-1; tentative D call: TRBD1 (5 bases). Trimming took 0 bases from V and 1 from J, leaving 19 bases between them. The CDR3 length is 18 residues. Germline CDR1 SGHRS, CDR2 YFSETQ. The CDR3 reads CASSLVGLGPGGNTEAFF. In nucleotides, the CDR3 is TGCGCCAGCAGCTTGGTCGGTCTCGGGCCGGGGGGGAACACTGAAGCTTTCTTT.

The chain links TRBV18 to TRBJ2-1; D gene ambiguous. Trimming stripped 2 bases from V and 5 bases from J, with 10 bases between. This CDR3 has 14 residues. Germline CDR1 is KGHSH and CDR2 is LQKENI. CDR3 DNA sequence: TGTGCCAGCTCACCATTCTCCCGGGACAATGAGCAGTTCTTC. Translated: CASSPFSRDNEQFF.

V and J are TRBV5-1 and TRBJ2-7; a weak D match, TRBD2 (7 bases). Trimming pared 5 bases from V and 0 bases from J, leaving 18 bases between. Per the germline V gene, CDR1 is SGHRS and CDR2 is YFSETQ. The CDR3 totals 16 residues. CDR3 amino acids: CASRGGHGRSSYEQYF. As DNA, the CDR3 is TGCGCCAGCAGAGGGGGTCACGGGAGGAGCTCCTACGAGCAGTACTTC.

The chain joins TRBV7-2 to TRBJ2-5; tentative D call: TRBD2 (6 bases). The end of the DNA aligns better with TRBJ2-7, so the J call may be wrong. CDR3 length: 15 amino acids. The germline V gene has CDR1 SGHTA and CDR2 FQGNSA. The CDR3: CASSRWTGSWYEQYF. The CDR3 region has the DNA TGTGCCAGCAGCCGATGGACCGGGAGCTGGTACGAGCAGTACTTC.

The chain links TRBV30 to TRBJ1-1; possible D gene TRBD1, 5 bases. The CDR3 is made up of 14 amino acids. Germline V lookup: CDR1 GTSNPN, CDR2 SVGIG (reference sequence). V lost 2 bases and J 1 base, leaving 11 bases between the germline ends. In nucleotides, the CDR3 is TGTGCCTGGAGTCAACAGGCGCGGAACACTGAAGCTTTCTTT. It yields the protein CAWSQQARNTEAFF.

The chain has TRBV6-5 and TRBJ1-4, with a possible D match to TRBD1 (6 bases). V dropped 0 bases and J dropped 6 bases, with 11 bases sitting between them. Germline V gene sequence: CDR1 MNHEY, CDR2 SVGAGI. This CDR3 has 15 residues. CDR3 DNA sequence: TGTGCCAGCAGTTACTCGGCACAGGGAGATGAAAAACTGTTTTTT. This gives the protein CASSYSAQGDEKLFF.

This rearrangement joins TRBV6-6 to TRBJ2-7, with 8 bases lining up with TRBD1. CDR3 length: 14 residues. Germline CDR1 MNHNY, CDR2 SVGAGI (reference sequence). Trimming took 5 bases from V and 2 from J; bases not matched to a gene: 5. CDR3 DNA: TGTGCCAGCAGTCCAGGGGGCCTTCCCTACGAGCAGTACTTC. It is translated as CASSPGGLPYEQYF.

This clone was detected only once. The rearrangement joins TRBV10-3 to TRBJ2-2, with 7 bases identical to TRBD1. Per the germline V gene, CDR1 is ENHRY and CDR2 is SYGVKD. Trimming removed 11 bases from V and 5 bases from J; junction bases left unmatched: 17. The CDR3 spans 16 residues. The CDR3 DNA follows: TGTGCCGTCCTAGCTGGCCCGGGACAGAAGACCGGGGAGCTGTTTTTT. It specifies CAVLAGPGQKTGELFF.

The genes are TRBV18 and TRBJ2-2; D is ambiguous. The V end was cut by 5 bases, the J end by 5 bases, with 9 bases between. Germline CDR1 reads KGHSH; CDR2 reads LQKENI. The CDR3 has 13 residues. The CDR3 is CASSATATGELFF. CDR3 DNA sequence: TGTGCCAGCTCAGCTACAGCAACCGGGGAGCTGTTTTTT. Together with reference TRBV18 and TRBJ2-2, the CDR3 gives the full variable domain: NAGVMQNPRHLVRRRGQEARLRCSPMKGHSHVYWYRQLPEEGLKFMVYLQKENIIDESGMPKERFSAEFPKEGPSILRIQQVVRGDSAAYFCASSATATGELFFGEGSRLTVL.

The V gene is TRBV2, the J gene TRBJ1-1; D unresolved. The CDR3 totals 14 residues. Trimming pared 3 bases from V and 1 base from J, leaving 9 bases between. Germline V gene lookup returns CDR1 SNHLY and CDR2 FYNNEI. The CDR3, as DNA: TGTGCCAGCAGTGAGATTACCAGGAACACTGAAGCTTTCTTT. Residues: CASSEITRNTEAFF.

CDR3 DNA sequence: TGTGCCAGCCTAAGAGGACAGGGTGGCTCACCCCTCCACTTT. It yields the protein CASLRGQGGSPLHF. This rearrangement joins TRBV2 to TRBJ1-6; TRBD1 agrees at 8 bases. Germline trimming cut 8 bases from V and 10 bases from J; bases unmatched to any gene: 10. The CDR3 consists of 14 residues. Germline CDR1 SNHLY, CDR2 FYNNEI.

The rearrangement uses TRBV29-1 and TRBJ1-3; no clear D gene. In germline, CDR1 is SQVTM, CDR2 ANQGSEA. V shed 7 bases and J shed 0 bases, with 10 bases lying between them. The CDR3 consists of 13 residues. The CDR3 region has the DNA TGCAGCGCCGGCGACTTCTCTGGAAACACCATATATTTT. Translated, it gives CSAGDFSGNTIYF. Complete variable domain (other parts from reference TRBV29-1 and TRBJ1-3): SAVISQKPSRDICQRGTSLTIQCQVDSQVTMMFWYRQQPGQSLTLIATANQGSEATYESGFVIDKFPISRPNLTFSTLTVSNMSPEDSSIYLCSAGDFSGNTIYFGEGSWLTVV.

This chain links TRBV6-6 with TRBJ2-7; D not certain. The CDR3 contains 16 residues. V was shortened by 2 bases and J by 1 base, with 15 bases between the two germline ends. From germline, CDR1 is MNHNY and CDR2 SVGAGI (reference sequence). The DNA of the CDR3 is TGTGCCAGCAGTTACACCCATTGGACGGAATCCTACGAGCAGTACTTC. It yields the protein CASSYTHWTESYEQYF.

The J gene is TRBJ2-1, the V gene TRBV5-1; 10 bases are shared with TRBD1. Germline CDR1 SGHRS, CDR2 YFSETQ. V lost 2 bases, J lost 9 bases, and 8 bases stayed unmatched. The CDR3 has 15 amino acids. CDR3 coding DNA: TGCGCCAGCAGCTTAGGGGACAGGGGTCAAGGTGAGCAGTTCTTC. Its protein product is CASSLGDRGQGEQFF.

The CDR3 protein is CASSLAVQGTGELFF. In DNA form, the CDR3 reads TGCGCCAGCAGCTTGGCCGTACAGGGCACCGGGGAGCTGTTTTTT. V and J are TRBV5-1 and TRBJ2-2, with a tentative D call TRBD1 (6 bases). The CDR3 is made up of 15 amino acids. V was shortened by 0 bases and J by 4 bases, with 10 bases between the two germline ends. CDR1 and CDR2 (germline): SGHRS, YFSETQ.

This sequence joins TRBV6-5 and TRBJ1-1; TRBD1 is a possible D gene (6 bases). CDR1 MNHEY and CDR2 SVGAGI come from the germline V gene. The V end lost 4 bases, the J end lost 0 bases, and 9 bases lay between the germline ends. The CDR3 is 14 amino acids. CDR3 sequence reads: CASSSQGMNTEAFF. CDR3 bases: TGTGCCAGCAGTTCACAGGGTATGAACACTGAAGCTTTCTTT.